Presented here are 23 T cell receptor beta chains from one specimen sequenced in a study of T cells in Graves' hyperthyroidism and ophthalmopathy. From RNA transcripts, TCR beta CDR3 regions were amplified. Initially, a first-round RT-PCR of the TCR CDR3 employed the HTBI primer set. TCRdb analysed the multiplex PCR reads with MiXCR anew, one entry per CDR3 protein. In the table there are 500,000 or so distinct CDR3 sequences, over 15% of which are singletons. The sequenced material came from blood. Receptors were obtained from a woman aged 18 to 35 with Graves' ophthalmopathy.

At least ten counts were recorded for this clonotype. The J gene is TRBJ2-7, the V gene TRBV18; 8 bases fit TRBD2. J was trimmed by 7 bases and V by 3 bases; bases with no gene match: 8. Germline-derived CDR1 and CDR2 are KGHSH and LQKENI. This CDR3 contains 14 residues. For the CDR3, the DNA is TGTGCCAGCTCACCGACTAGCGAGCCGAGTGAGCAGTACTTC. This sequence encodes CASSPTSEPSEQYF.

This clonotype showed up many times. The gene calls are TRBV28 and TRBJ2-5, with a weak D call TRBD2 (5 bases). Germline CDR1 MDHEN, CDR2 SYDVKM. The CDR3 is 14 amino acids. Trimming removed 3 bases from V and 2 bases from J, with 10 bases in between. CDR3 nucleotides: TGTGCCAGCAGTTTGGATAGCGTTCAAGAGACCCAGTACTTC. Translating gives CASSLDSVQETQYF.

This clonotype showed up many times. The chain employs TRBV20-1 and TRBJ2-5; 11 nucleotides agree with TRBD1. The J segment lost 5 bases and the V segment lost 5 bases, leaving 1 base of the junction unmatched. CDR3 length: 12 residues. Germline V gene data show CDR1 as DFQATT and CDR2 as SNEGSKA (reference sequence). The CDR3 spells CSAWTGGETQYF. DNA for the CDR3: TGCAGTGCTTGGACAGGGGGCGAGACCCAGTACTTC.

This clonotype was picked up many times. This chain uses TRBV11-2 with TRBJ1-1, with a possible D match to TRBD1 (5 bases). The CDR3 has 14 amino acids. The germline CDR1 and CDR2 sequences are SGHAT and FQNNGV. Between the trimmed V and J ends, which lost 6 bases and 1 base, there was a span of 12 bases. This CDR3 reads CASRAPGRNTEAFF. CDR3 coding DNA: TGTGCCAGCAGAGCTCCGGGACGGAACACTGAAGCTTTCTTT.

This clonotype was observed many times. J is TRBJ2-7 and V is TRBV27; TRBD1 is a possible D gene (5 bases). Trimming pared 5 bases from V and 6 bases from J, leaving 20 bases between. CDR1 MNHEY and CDR2 SMNVEV come from the germline V gene (reference sequence). The CDR3 loop spans 15 amino acids. The CDR3 nucleotides read TGTGCCAGCAGTCCATGGACACTGGCAGCCTCCGAGCAGTACTTC. Its protein is CASSPWTLAASEQYF.

This chain links TRBV20-1 with TRBJ2-1; 14 bases match TRBD2. Germline V gives CDR1 DFQATT, CDR2 SNEGSKA (reference sequence). With 0 bases clipped from V and 8 bases from J, the junction kept 9 bases outside the gene matches. This CDR3 is built from 17 residues. The CDR3 sequence is CSARDLQTSGRVDEQFF. CDR3 in DNA: TGCAGTGCTAGAGACTTACAGACTAGCGGGAGGGTGGATGAGCAGTTCTTC.

The chain has TRBV19 and TRBJ1-5; D is unclear. The CDR3 is made up of 15 amino acids. Trimming removed 7 bases from V and 4 bases from J, with 17 bases in between. CDR1 and CDR2 (germline): LNHDA, SQIVND (reference sequence). For the CDR3, the DNA is TGTGCCAGTACCCCACAGAGTGGAGCAAATCAGCCCCAGCATTTT. Protein: CASTPQSGANQPQHF.

The V gene is TRBV29-1, the J gene TRBJ1-1; D not resolved. Germline values: CDR1 SQVTM, CDR2 ANQGSEA. The germline V and J ends were trimmed by 6 bases and 1 base, with 15 bases remaining between them. This CDR3 has 14 amino acids. The CDR3 nucleotides read TGCAGCGTGTCGTCAACTCAGGCGAACACTGAAGCTTTCTTT. Protein sequence: CSVSSTQANTEAFF.

The rearrangement joins TRBV7-2 to TRBJ1-1; no definite D call. Trimming pared 3 bases from V and 8 bases from J, leaving 7 bases between. CDR3 length: 11 residues. Germline V gene sequence: CDR1 SGHTA, CDR2 FQGNSA. CDR3 sequence: CASSFDSEAFF. CDR3 DNA sequence: TGTGCCAGCAGCTTCGACTCCGAAGCTTTCTTT.

This clonotype appeared many times. The rearrangement joins TRBV28 to TRBJ1-1; 7 bases are a match to TRBD1. The length of the CDR3 is 12 residues. After removal of 8 bases from V and 7 bases from J, the junction contained 7 bases not matched to a gene. CDR1 and CDR2 from the germline V gene are MDHEN and SYDVKM. The CDR3 region is CASETGNIEAFF. CDR3 nucleotides: TGTGCCAGCGAGACAGGGAATATTGAAGCTTTCTTT.

This clonotype was observed many times. The V and J genes are TRBV7-2 and TRBJ2-3; D is uncertain. Germline values: CDR1 SGHTA, CDR2 FQGNSA. Trimming shortened V by 2 bases and J by 5 bases, and 11 bases separated the two germline ends. The CDR3 contains 14 residues. The CDR3: CASSLFSGGDTQYF. The CDR3, as DNA: TGTGCCAGCAGCTTATTTTCCGGTGGAGATACGCAGTATTTT.

This clonotype was seen ten or more times. The chain employs TRBV20-1 and TRBJ2-1; D unclear. The CDR3 has 13 amino acids. CDR1 and CDR2 (germline): DFQATT, SNEGSKA (reference sequence). The germline V and J ends were trimmed by 5 bases and 8 bases, with 16 bases remaining between them. The CDR3 protein is CSAPLLSRHEQFF. As DNA, the CDR3 is TGCAGTGCTCCGCTCTTGAGTCGTCATGAGCAGTTCTTC.

This sequence joins TRBV24-1 and TRBJ2-1; possibly TRBD2 for D (6 bases). Looked up from germline, CDR1 is KGHDR and CDR2 is SFDVKD. The CDR3 contains 14 residues. The ends were cut back, 1 base at V and 12 bases at J, with 15 bases in the middle. CDR3 sequence reads: CATSDFSGAQAQFF. CDR3 bases: TGTGCCACCAGTGATTTTTCGGGAGCCCAGGCGCAGTTCTTC.

In its sample, this clonotype was seen many times. The chain links TRBV4-1 to TRBJ2-5; D possibly uses TRBD1 or TRBD2 (5 bases each). V dropped 0 bases and J dropped 12 bases, with 17 bases sitting between them. The germline CDR1 and CDR2 sequences are MGHRA and YSYEKL. The CDR3 totals 14 residues. CDR3 amino acids: CASSQDLQGRLKYF. CDR3 DNA: TGCGCCAGCAGCCAAGATCTTCAGGGACGGCTAAAGTACTTC.

This clonotype has ten or more counts. The chain recombines TRBV28 with TRBJ2-5; 14 bases map to TRBD2. Germline CDR1 is MDHEN and CDR2 is SYDVKM. V lost 4 bases to trimming and J lost 3 bases; unmatched junction nucleotides: 10. This CDR3 is 18 amino acids long. The CDR3 reads CASSSILWTSGRKETQYF. The CDR3 nucleotides are TGTGCCAGCAGTTCGATTTTATGGACTAGCGGGAGGAAAGAGACCCAGTACTTC.

V and J are TRBV7-9 and TRBJ1-2; TRBD1 aligns across 7 bases. The CDR3 consists of 16 residues. CDR1 is SEHNR and CDR2 is FQNEAQ in the germline V gene (reference sequence). The ends lost 5 bases at V and 4 bases at J; junction bases unmatched: 13. CDR3 amino acids: CASSPIGTAYRYGYTF. CDR3 bases: TGTGCCAGCAGCCCGATCGGGACAGCCTATCGCTATGGCTACACCTTC. Supplemented by reference TRBV7-9 and TRBJ1-2, the full variable domain reads DTGVSQNPRHKITKRGQNVTFRCDPISEHNRLYWYRQTLGQGPEFLTYFQNEAQLEKSRLLSDRFSAERPKGSFSTLEIQRTEQGDSAMYLCASSPIGTAYRYGYTFGSGTRLTVV.

V usage is TRBV25-1 and J usage is TRBJ2-1; weak D call: TRBD1 (6 bases). The CDR3 is 14 residues long. The ends were cut back, 5 bases at V and 6 bases at J, with 14 bases in the middle. Germline V CDR1 and CDR2: MGHDK, SYGVNS. The CDR3 region is CASSPNPGVNEQFF. CDR3 sequence (DNA): TGTGCCAGCAGTCCTAACCCAGGGGTCAATGAGCAGTTCTTC.

This clonotype was seen many times. This rearrangement joins TRBV12-3 or TRBV12-4 to TRBJ2-1; 12 bases align to TRBD2. The trim removed 2 bases at V and 5 bases at J, leaving 4 bases unmatched. The CDR3 covers 16 residues. CDR3 in DNA: TGTGCCAGCAGTTTATGGCTAGCGGGGGGGGACAATGAGCAGTTCTTC. This codes for CASSLWLAGGDNEQFF.

This clonotype was seen repeatedly, ten times or more. Here the CDR3 reads CASSHASYEQYF. DNA of the CDR3: TGTGCCAGCAGCCATGCATCCTACGAGCAGTACTTC. V is TRBV3-1 and J is TRBJ2-7; D not resolved. The CDR3 length is 12 residues. Germline CDR1 reads LGHDT; CDR2 reads YNNKEL (reference sequence). Deletions cut 3 bases from V and 1 base from J, with 4 bases between.

The chain carries TRBV11-2 and TRBJ2-1, with 7 bases aligning to TRBD1. The germline V gene encodes CDR1 SGHAT and CDR2 FQNNGV. Losses at the gene ends were 2 bases for V and 5 bases for J; bases not matched to a gene: 9. The CDR3 has 16 residues. The CDR3 bases are TGTGCCAGCAGCTTAACCTCCGGGACAGTAAACAATGAGCAGTTCTTC. Translated: CASSLTSGTVNNEQFF.

This clonotype was picked up many times. The rearrangement uses TRBV20-1 and TRBJ1-1; no clear D. V lost 0 bases and J lost 5, with 13 bases in between. Germline V CDR1 and CDR2: DFQATT, SNEGSKA (reference sequence). The CDR3 is 14 residues long. The CDR3 loop reads CSARDSPLGTEAFF. The CDR3 region has the DNA TGCAGTGCTAGAGATAGTCCTCTGGGTACTGAAGCTTTCTTT.

V is TRBV2 and J is TRBJ2-1; 15 nucleotides align to TRBD2. Germline V gene sequence: CDR1 SNHLY, CDR2 FYNNEI. V shed 6 bases, J shed 3 bases, and the junction held 6 bases outside the gene matches. This CDR3 is 17 amino acids long. The CDR3 DNA sequence: TGTGCCAGCAGGGGACTAGCGGGAGGAGGAAGCTACAATGAGCAGTTCTTC. Its translation is CASRGLAGGGSYNEQFF.

The V gene is TRBV3-1, the J gene TRBJ1-5, with TRBD1 matching 8 bases. Unmatched junction bases numbered 6, after V lost 1 base and J lost 10 bases. The germline V gene encodes CDR1 LGHDT and CDR2 YNNKEL (reference sequence). This CDR3 region has 14 residues. This CDR3 reads CASSQVQGAEPQHF. The CDR3 nucleotides are TGTGCCAGCAGCCAAGTGCAGGGGGCTGAACCCCAGCATTTT.